This TCR beta chain was identified during a study of beta chain features in type 1 diabetes. About the study: Age and gender were similar between patients and healthy donors, as were cell yields. Broader study findings: A moderate, significant TCRB CDR3 shortening appeared in type 1 diabetes across four CD4+ subsets. PCR could preferentially amplify shorter templates, alike in patients and controls.

This clone was observed a handful of times. Its matching antigen is unknown. The isolated RNA, all of it, was reverse transcribed, so expressed TCRB transcripts were what got sequenced. Using immunoSEQ multiplex PCR, the repertoire was profiled, and TCRdb retains in-frame clones only, with some absent. The sample contains 200,000 to 250,000 clones, about a sixth of which appear only once. Averaging approximately 0.11 L, one heparinised blood draw came from each individual donor. Trimming shortened V by 3 bases and J by 0 bases, and 11 bases separated the two germline ends. The length of the CDR3 is 15 residues. The germline CDR1 and CDR2 sequences are LGHNT and FRNRAP.

The chain joins TRBV12-5 to TRBJ2-5; the D gene is possibly TRBD2 (6 bases). Material: naive CD4+ T cells from blood. This receptor was identified in a man aged 25 to 45 with type 1 diabetes. The chain's CDR3 is CASGLTSGDQETQYF. The CDR3 DNA follows: TGTGCTAGTGGTTTAACATCGGGAGACCAAGAGACCCAGTACTTC.